This T cell receptor (beta chain) was identified in a study of CD8+ T cells in alopecia areata. In germline, CDR1 is NSHNY, CDR2 SYGAGN. There are 15 residues in the CDR3. As the sequencing template, cDNA was produced by extracting RNA and reverse transcribing it. Produced via immunoSEQ multiplex PCR; TCRdb's table is partial and in-frame only. The sample shows 15,000 to 20,000 clones, none of them appearing just once. As concerns this clone: The gene symbols are mouse symbols. The read ends 4 residues before the CDR3 terminus; that terminus is restored from the germline J gene.

CD4, CD8alpha, NKG2D, NKG2ACE and other markers were used to sort pooled cutaneous lymph node cells. Sequencing was carried out using CD8+ T cells sorted from a lymph node. The origin of this receptor is a C3H/HeJ mouse with alopecia areata. This strain has MHC haplotype H2-k. The V call is TRBV13-1, the J call TRBJ2-3; 10 nucleotides agree with TRBD1. The CDR3 DNA, read in part, is TGTGCCAGCAGTGATGGGGACAGGGGAGGAGAA. Protein sequence: CASSDGDRGGE. The entire CDR3 protein reads CASSDGDRGGETLYF.